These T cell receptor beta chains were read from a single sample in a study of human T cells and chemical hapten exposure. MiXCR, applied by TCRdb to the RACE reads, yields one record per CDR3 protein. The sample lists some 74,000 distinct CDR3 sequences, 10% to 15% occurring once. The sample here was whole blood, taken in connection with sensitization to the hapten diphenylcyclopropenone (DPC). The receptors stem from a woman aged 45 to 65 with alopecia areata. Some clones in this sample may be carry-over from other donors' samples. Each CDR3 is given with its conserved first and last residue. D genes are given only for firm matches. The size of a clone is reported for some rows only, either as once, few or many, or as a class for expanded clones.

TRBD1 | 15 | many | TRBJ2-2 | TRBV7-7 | CASSPRGRNTGELFF | TGTGCTAGCAGCCCCAGGGGGCGGAACACCGGGGAGCTGTTTTTT
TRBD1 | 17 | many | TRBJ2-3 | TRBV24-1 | CATSDTPGQGWTDTQYF | TGTGCCACCAGTGATACACCGGGACAGGGGTGGACAGATACGCAGTATTTT
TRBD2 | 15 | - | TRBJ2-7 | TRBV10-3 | CAISVGTSGSWEQYF | TGTGCCATCAGTGTAGGGACTAGCGGGAGTTGGGAGCAGTACTTC
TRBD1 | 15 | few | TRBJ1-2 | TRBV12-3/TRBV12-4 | CASSRTGTANYGYTF | TGTGCCAGCAGTCGAACCGGGACAGCTAACTATGGCTACACCTTC
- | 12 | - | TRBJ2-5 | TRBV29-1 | CSVGPRGETQYF | TGCAGCGTTGGTCCCAGGGGTGAGACCCAGTACTTC
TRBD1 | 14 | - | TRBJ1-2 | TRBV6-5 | CASSRTGQAGGYTF | TGTGCCAGCAGTAGGACAGGGCAGGCGGGCGGCTACACCTTC
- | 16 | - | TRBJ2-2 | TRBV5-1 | CASSFRTSAITGELFF | TGCGCCAGCAGCTTCCGGACATCCGCGATCACCGGGGAGCTGTTTTTT
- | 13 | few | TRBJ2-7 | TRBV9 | CASSARGEYEQYF | TGTGCCAGCAGCGCGAGAGGGGAATACGAGCAGTACTTC
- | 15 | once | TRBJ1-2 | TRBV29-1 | CSVYPPPEGLYGYTF | TGCAGCGTCTACCCTCCGCCAGAGGGCCTCTATGGCTACACCTTC
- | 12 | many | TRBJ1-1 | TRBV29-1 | CSVVKPNTEAFF | TGCAGCGTAGTCAAGCCGAACACTGAAGCTTTCTTT
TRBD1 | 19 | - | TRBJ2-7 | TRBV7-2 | CASSFYQGAYLGTSYEQYF | TGTGCCAGCAGCTTTTACCAGGGGGCTTATTTAGGGACCTCCTACGAGCAGTACTTC
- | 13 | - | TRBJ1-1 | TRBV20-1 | CSAAGHENTEAFF | TGCAGTGCTGCGGGACACGAGAACACTGAAGCTTTCTTT
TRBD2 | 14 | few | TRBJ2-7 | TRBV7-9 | CASSFGLAGVEQYF | TGTGCCAGCAGCTTTGGACTAGCGGGAGTCGAGCAGTACTTC
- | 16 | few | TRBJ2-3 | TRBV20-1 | CSARARERRSTDTQYF | TGCAGTGCTAGAGCCCGGGAAAGGAGAAGCACAGATACGCAGTATTTT
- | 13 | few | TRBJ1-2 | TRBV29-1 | CSVGRDPNYGYTF | TGCAGCGTTGGGAGGGACCCTAACTATGGCTACACCTTC
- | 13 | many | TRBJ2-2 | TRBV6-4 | CASSDSSTGELFF | TGTGCCAGCAGTGACTCGTCCACCGGGGAGCTGTTTTTT
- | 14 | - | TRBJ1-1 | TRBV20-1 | CSALWATGFSEAFF | TGCAGTGCTCTCTGGGCAACAGGGTTTAGTGAAGCTTTCTTT
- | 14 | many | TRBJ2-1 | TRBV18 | CASRTPRPYNEQFF | TGTGCCAGCCGGACACCGCGCCCCTACAATGAGCAGTTCTTC
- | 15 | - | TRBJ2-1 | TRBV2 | CASSEPTGLNNEQFF | TGTGCCAGCAGTGAACCCACCGGACTAAACAATGAGCAGTTCTTC
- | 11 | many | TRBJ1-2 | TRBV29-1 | CSVEVGTGYTF | TGCAGCGTTGAAGTTGGAACCGGCTACACCTTC
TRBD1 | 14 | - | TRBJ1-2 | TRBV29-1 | CSVLPDRVNYGYTF | TGCAGCGTCCTTCCGGACAGGGTAAACTATGGCTACACCTTC
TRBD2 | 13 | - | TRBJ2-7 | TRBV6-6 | CASRRGREGEQYF | TGTGCCAGCAGGCGGGGCAGGGAGGGTGAGCAGTACTTC
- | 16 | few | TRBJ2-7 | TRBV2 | CASSEVLGSINYEQYF | TGTGCCAGCAGTGAAGTTCTGGGCAGCATCAACTACGAGCAGTACTTC
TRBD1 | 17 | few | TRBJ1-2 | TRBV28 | CASSQGGRGGVGHGYTF | TGTGCCAGCAGTCAGGGGGGTAGAGGCGGAGTCGGTCATGGCTACACCTTC
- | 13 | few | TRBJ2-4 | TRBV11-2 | CASSLDGTPIQYF | TGTGCCAGCAGCTTAGATGGGACACCGATTCAGTACTTC
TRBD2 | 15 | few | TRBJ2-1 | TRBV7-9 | CASSLTAGGPDEQFF | TGTGCCAGCAGCTTAACAGCGGGAGGTCCGGATGAGCAGTTCTTC
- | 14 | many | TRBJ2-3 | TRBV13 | CASSLGLGGDTQYF | TGTGCCAGCAGCTTAGGCCTTGGGGGAGATACGCAGTATTTT
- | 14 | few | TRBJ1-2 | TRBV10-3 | CAISDRTRSYGYTF | TGTGCCATCAGTGACCGGACTCGCTCCTATGGCTACACCTTC
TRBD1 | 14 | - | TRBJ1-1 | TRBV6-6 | CASSSPGQGQEAFF | TGTGCCAGCAGTTCTCCGGGACAGGGGCAAGAAGCTTTCTTT
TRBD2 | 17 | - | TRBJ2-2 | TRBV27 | CASSLFLAGANTGELFF | TGTGCCAGCAGTTTATTCCTAGCGGGGGCGAACACCGGGGAGCTGTTTTTT
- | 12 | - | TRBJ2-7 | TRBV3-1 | CASSQEGYEQYF | TGTGCCAGCAGCCAAGAAGGGTACGAGCAGTACTTC
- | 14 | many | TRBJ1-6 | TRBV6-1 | CASRPETVNSPLHF | TGTGCCAGCAGACCCGAGACGGTTAATTCACCCCTCCACTTT
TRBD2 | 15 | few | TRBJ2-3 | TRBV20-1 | CSATSAAGGGDTQYF | TGCAGTGCCACCTCCGCGGCGGGAGGTGGCGATACGCAGTATTTT
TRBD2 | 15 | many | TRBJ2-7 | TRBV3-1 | CASSQGAGAFYEQYF | TGTGCCAGCAGCCAAGGAGCGGGAGCCTTTTACGAGCAGTACTTC
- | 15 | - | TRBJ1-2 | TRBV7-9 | CASSLGPGFGYGYTF | TGTGCCAGCAGCTTAGGTCCAGGGTTTGGCTATGGCTACACCTTC
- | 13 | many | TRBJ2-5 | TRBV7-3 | CASSYQDKETQYF | TGTGCCAGCAGCTATCAAGACAAGGAGACCCAGTACTTC
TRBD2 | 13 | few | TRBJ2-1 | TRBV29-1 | CSVGTSANSEQFF | TGCAGCGTTGGAACTAGCGCCAACTCTGAGCAGTTCTTC
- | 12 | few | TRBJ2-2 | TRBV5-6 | CASTRRTGELFF | TGTGCCAGCACCCGGCGCACCGGGGAGCTGTTTTTT
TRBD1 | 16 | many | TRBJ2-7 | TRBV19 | CASSSPGTGGTYEQYF | TGTGCCAGTAGTTCGCCCGGGACAGGGGGGACCTACGAGCAGTACTTC
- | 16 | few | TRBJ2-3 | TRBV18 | CASSPPNGRPSDTQYF | TGTGCCAGCTCACCACCGAACGGGCGCCCATCTGATACGCAGTATTTT
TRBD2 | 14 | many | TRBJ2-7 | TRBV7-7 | CASSPRTSGGEQYF | TGTGCCAGCAGCCCTCGGACTAGCGGAGGTGAGCAGTACTTC
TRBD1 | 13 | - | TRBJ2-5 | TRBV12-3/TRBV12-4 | CASRGQGEETQYF | TGTGCCAGCAGAGGACAGGGCGAAGAGACCCAGTACTTC
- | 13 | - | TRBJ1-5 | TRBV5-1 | CASSLGYNQPQHF | TGCGCCAGCAGCTTGGGGTACAATCAGCCCCAGCATTTT
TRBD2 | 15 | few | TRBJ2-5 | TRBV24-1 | CATSDGTSGQETQYF | TGTGCCACCAGTGATGGGACTAGCGGACAAGAGACCCAGTACTTC
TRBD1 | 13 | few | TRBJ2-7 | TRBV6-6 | CASSDRGAYEQYF | TGTGCCAGCAGCGACAGGGGCGCCTACGAGCAGTACTTC
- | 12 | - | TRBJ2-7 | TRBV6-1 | CASSVFDYEQYF | TGTGCCAGCAGTGTGTTCGACTACGAGCAGTACTTC
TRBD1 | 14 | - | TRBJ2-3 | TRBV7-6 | CASSTGTASDTQYF | TGTGCCAGCAGCACCGGGACAGCGTCTGATACGCAGTATTTT
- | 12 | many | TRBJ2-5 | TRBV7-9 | CASSLASQTQYF | TGTGCCAGCAGCTTAGCGTCACAGACCCAGTACTTC